A single sample is the source of the 26 T cell receptor beta chains below, sequenced in a study of blood T cell repertoires in COVID-19. TCRdb's copy holds only in-frame clones and misses some; the assay was immunoSEQ multiplex PCR. The profile covers 200,000 to 250,000 clones, with approximately 80% appearing a single time and around 7.8% taken by the ten largest. Sequences were obtained from peripheral blood. The receptor source for this set is a woman of 80 years or more with COVID-19, enrolled during active disease.

The chain carries TRBV2 and TRBJ2-1; no firm D call. The CDR3 covers 14 residues. The V end was cut by 2 bases, the J end by 4 bases, with 9 bases between. Germline V CDR1 and CDR2: SNHLY, FYNNEI. In DNA, the CDR3 is TGTGCCAGCAGTGAAAGAAACAGATACAATGAGCAGTTCTTC. This translates into CASSERNRYNEQFF.

Concerning this clone: The sample carries other DNA sequences with the same CDR3. CDR3 residues: CASSLYREGYEQYF. Written as DNA, the CDR3 is TGCGCCAGCAGCCTCTACAGGGAGGGCTACGAGCAGTACTTC. The V gene is TRBV5-1, the J gene TRBJ2-7, with D possibly matching TRBD2 (7 bases). From germline, CDR1 is SGHRS and CDR2 YFSETQ. The CDR3 loop spans 14 amino acids. Between the trimmed V and J ends, which lost 4 bases and 3 bases, there was a span of 14 bases.

This clone was counted at least ten times. The gene calls are TRBV11-1 and TRBJ2-1, with TRBD2 identical over 10 bases. In germline, CDR1 is SGHAT, CDR2 FQDESV (reference sequence). The CDR3 has 15 amino acids. After removal of 7 bases from V and 4 bases from J, the junction contained 7 bases not matched to a gene. CDR3 loop: CASTNSGRRYNEQFF. For the CDR3, the DNA is TGTGCCAGCACCAATAGCGGGAGGCGGTACAATGAGCAGTTCTTC. The variable domain in full, completed from reference TRBV11-1 and TRBJ2-1, reads EAEVAQSPRYKITEKSQAVAFWCDPISGHATLYWYRQILGQGPELLVQFQDESVVDDSQLPKDRFSAERLKGVDSTLKIQPAELGDSAMYLCASTNSGRRYNEQFFGPGTRLTVL.

This clone was seen a handful of times. The chain employs TRBV28 and TRBJ1-2; no definite D call. Germline V gives CDR1 MDHEN, CDR2 SYDVKM. Trimming stripped 3 bases from V and 0 bases from J, with 8 bases between. The CDR3 spans 14 residues. This CDR3 is CASSFGRPNYGYTF. CDR3 coding DNA: TGTGCCAGCAGTTTCGGCAGGCCTAACTATGGCTACACCTTC.

The rearrangement joins TRBV7-9 to TRBJ1-6; 11 bases fit TRBD1. After removal of 4 bases from V and 10 bases from J, the junction contained 6 bases not matched to a gene. There are 15 residues in the CDR3. CDR1 SEHNR and CDR2 FQNEAQ come from the germline V gene (reference sequence). The CDR3 protein is CASSSGTGGGSPLHF. CDR3 sequence (DNA): TGTGCCAGCAGCTCCGGGACAGGGGGTGGATCACCCCTCCACTTT.

In its sample, this clone was seen a few times. The chain carries TRBV6-5 and TRBJ1-2, with a tentative D call TRBD1 (6 bases). The ends were cut back, 10 bases at V and 6 bases at J, with 18 bases in the middle. Germline V gene sequence: CDR1 MNHEY, CDR2 SVGAGI. The CDR3 spans 13 residues. CDR3 sequence: CATTGQLLDGYTF. The CDR3 nucleotides are TGTGCCACCACCGGACAGCTCCTCGATGGCTACACCTTC.

This sequence joins TRBV5-1 and TRBJ2-1; perhaps TRBD2 as D (6 bases). V lost 0 bases, J lost 7 bases, and 14 bases lay in between. This CDR3 comprises 15 residues. Germline CDR1 and CDR2: SGHRS and YFSETQ. The CDR3 loop reads CASSLAGDSANEQFF. CDR3 DNA sequence: TGCGCCAGCAGCTTGGCTGGGGACTCGGCTAATGAGCAGTTCTTC. Filled out from reference TRBV5-1 and TRBJ2-1, the complete variable domain reads KAGVTQTPRYLIKTRGQQVTLSCSPISGHRSVSWYQQTPGQGLQFLFEYFSETQRNKGNFPGRFSGRQFSNSRSEMNVSTLELGDSALYLCASSLAGDSANEQFFGPGTRLTVL.

The V call is TRBV7-6, the J call TRBJ1-2, with D perhaps matching TRBD1 (5 bases). V was pared by 3 bases and J by 0 bases, with 17 bases between. Germline CDR1 SGHVS, CDR2 FNYEAQ. The CDR3 loop spans 17 amino acids. This chain's CDR3 is CASSFQAGDRANYGYTF. The CDR3 DNA is TGTGCCAGCAGCTTCCAAGCCGGCGACAGAGCTAACTATGGCTACACCTTC.

The chain has TRBV28 and TRBJ2-3, with a possible D match to TRBD1 (5 bases). Trimming shortened V by 11 bases and J by 4 bases, and 16 bases separated the two germline ends. CDR1 is MDHEN and CDR2 is SYDVKM in the germline V gene. The CDR3 has 13 amino acids. The DNA for the CDR3 is TGTGCCGGCTCAGGGCGGACCGCAGATACGCAGTATTTT. Its protein product is CAGSGRTADTQYF.

CDR3 sequence reads: CASSLGGRDTEAFF. DNA of the CDR3: TGTGCCAGCAGTTTAGGGGGCCGGGACACTGAAGCTTTCTTT. The chain is built from TRBV27 and TRBJ1-1; D may be TRBD1 (6 bases). In germline, CDR1 is MNHEY, CDR2 SMNVEV (reference sequence). CDR3 length equals 14 residues. Trimming cost V 2 bases and J 3 bases, with 10 bases left between them.

This chain joins TRBV19 and TRBJ1-6; no clear D. In germline, CDR1 is LNHDA, CDR2 SQIVND (reference sequence). Trimming left V 8 bases short and J 9 bases short, with 14 bases between. This CDR3 spans 13 amino acids. CDR3 sequence reads: CASSTSTGSPLHF. The CDR3, as DNA: TGTGCCAGTTCGACCTCCACGGGTTCACCCCTCCACTTT.

The rearrangement uses TRBV9 and TRBJ1-2, with a weak D call TRBD1 (6 bases). The CDR3 totals 16 residues. Trimming removed 7 bases at V and 8 bases at J, with 27 bases between. Germline V gene lookup returns CDR1 SGDLS and CDR2 YYNGEE. In nucleotides, the CDR3 is TGTGCCAGCGCCTTGGGGGGGCGCAGAGGAACCCACGGCTACACCTTC. It specifies CASALGGRRGTHGYTF.

The chain links TRBV4-1 to TRBJ2-5; 9 nucleotides agree with TRBD2. The J segment lost 6 bases and the V segment lost 4 bases, leaving 18 bases of the junction unmatched. The CDR3 sequence is 18 residues long. CDR1 and CDR2 from the germline V gene are MGHRA and YSYEKL. CDR3 residues: CASSRRAFGAGGLQTQYF. In nucleotides, the CDR3 is TGCGCCAGCAGCCGTCGAGCGTTCGGCGCGGGAGGGCTTCAGACCCAGTACTTC.

With respect to this clone: A read error may account for a junction end that differs from germline. The chain links TRBV7-7 to TRBJ2-1, with 7 bases matching TRBD1. Germline CDR1 and CDR2: SSHAT and FNYEAQ (reference sequence). The CDR3 runs to 16 residues. The CDR3 loop is CASSPPPTGSYNEQFF. In DNA, the CDR3 is TGTGCTAGCAGCCCGCCTCCGACAGGGTCTTACAATGAGCAGTTCTTC.

The chain is built from TRBV5-1 and TRBJ2-7, with D unclear. Germline V gene sequence: CDR1 SGHRS, CDR2 YFSETQ. V lost 2 bases and J 10 bases, leaving 25 bases between the germline ends. This CDR3 contains 16 residues. Here the CDR3 DNA reads TGCGCCAGCAGCTTCCTGATGAGGAGAGAAAGTACGAGCCAGTACTTC. Encoded protein: CASSFLMRRESTSQYF.

The chain has TRBV6-2 or TRBV6-3 and TRBJ2-7, with 12 bases that match TRBD2. The CDR3 sequence is 14 residues long. Losses at the gene ends were 4 bases for V and 6 bases for J; bases not matched to a gene: 4. From germline, CDR1 is MNHEY and CDR2 SVGEGT. For the CDR3, the DNA is TGTGCCAGCAGTTCTAGCGGGGGGGCTTTCGAGCAGTACTTC. It encodes CASSSSGGAFEQYF.

V gene TRBV3-1 (or the pseudogene TRBV3-2) combines with J gene TRBJ1-4; D gene unclear. This CDR3 comprises 14 residues. The germline CDR1 and CDR2 sequences are LGHDT and YNNKEL (reference sequence). Trimming took 0 bases from V and 7 from J, leaving 9 bases between them. The CDR3 DNA sequence: TGTGCCAGCAGCCAAGATCTTAGGAGTGAAAAACTGTTTTTT. It specifies CASSQDLRSEKLFF.

The chain recombines TRBV5-1 with TRBJ2-1; perhaps TRBD2 as D (5 bases). Per germline, CDR1 SGHRS and CDR2 YFSETQ. The CDR3 sequence is 12 residues long. Between the trimmed V and J ends, which lost 5 bases and 9 bases, there was a span of 12 bases. CDR3 nucleotide sequence: TGCGCCAGCAGGTTAAGAGAGGGTGAGCAGTTCTTC. Its translation: CASRLREGEQFF. The whole variable domain, filled in from reference TRBV5-1 and TRBJ2-1, reads KAGVTQTPRYLIKTRGQQVTLSCSPISGHRSVSWYQQTPGQGLQFLFEYFSETQRNKGNFPGRFSGRQFSNSRSEMNVSTLELGDSALYLCASRLREGEQFFGPGTRLTVL.

The chain links TRBV10-3 to TRBJ1-2; 7 positions match TRBD1. The ends lost 10 bases at V and 7 bases at J; junction bases unmatched: 12. This CDR3 contains 13 residues. Per germline, CDR1 ENHRY and CDR2 SYGVKD. The CDR3 spells CATKGAGGVGYTF. Written as DNA, the CDR3 is TGTGCCACGAAGGGGGCCGGCGGCGTTGGCTACACCTTC.

This clone was observed once. This rearrangement joins TRBV5-1 to TRBJ2-7; tentatively, D is TRBD1 (5 bases). Germline V gives CDR1 SGHRS, CDR2 YFSETQ. V was clipped by 7 bases and J by 4 bases, with 9 bases between them. The CDR3 contains 11 residues. The CDR3: CASGAEYEQYF. The DNA for the CDR3 is TGCGCCAGCGGGGCGGAGTACGAGCAGTACTTC.

This clone appeared a few times. The J gene is TRBJ1-6, the V gene TRBV5-4; no firm D call. Looked up from germline, CDR1 is SGHNT and CDR2 is YYREEE (reference sequence). V dropped 2 bases and J dropped 12 bases, with 12 bases sitting between them. This CDR3 has 13 amino acids. This CDR3 reads CASSLQGSGPLHF. The CDR3, as DNA: TGTGCCAGCAGCTTACAAGGTTCGGGACCCCTCCACTTT.

This rearrangement joins TRBV9 to TRBJ2-2; 9 bases agree with TRBD1. V was pared by 3 bases and J by 3 bases, with 9 bases of the junction left unmatched. The CDR3 extends over 17 amino acids. Germline-derived CDR1 and CDR2 are SGDLS and YYNGEE. This CDR3 is CASSELQGAGDTGELFF. The CDR3 bases are TGTGCCAGCAGCGAGCTACAGGGGGCAGGGGACACCGGGGAGCTGTTTTTT.

This rearrangement joins TRBV7-3 to TRBJ1-5; 8 nucleotides match TRBD1. Germline loops: CDR1 SGHTA, CDR2 FQGTGA. The junction had 4 bases not matched to a gene; V was cut back by 5 bases and J by 7 bases. CDR3 length: 13 residues. This CDR3 reads CASSQGAGQPQHF. The CDR3 region has the DNA TGTGCCAGCAGCCAGGGGGCAGGACAGCCCCAGCATTTT.

The chain links TRBV7-9 to TRBJ1-2, with D hard to call. The CDR3 is 11 residues long. The germline CDR1 and CDR2 sequences are SEHNR and FQNEAQ (reference sequence). V shed 5 bases and J shed 6 bases, with 7 bases lying between them. CDR3 bases: TGTGCCAGCAGCCGGGGAGATGGCTACACCTTC. Translating it yields CASSRGDGYTF.

The V gene is TRBV10-1, the J gene TRBJ2-7; perhaps TRBD2 as D (6 bases). The CDR3 length is 15 residues. CDR1 is WNHNN, CDR2 SYGVQD, per germline (reference sequence). Trimming removed 11 bases at V and 0 bases at J, with 20 bases between. CDR3 loop: CAPPRGGSYSYEQYF. The CDR3 DNA reads as TGCGCCCCCCCGCGCGGAGGGTCGTACTCCTACGAGCAGTACTTC.

The table lists this clone with a few counts. V and J are TRBV25-1 and TRBJ1-1; D call uncertain. Trimming cost V 8 bases and J 4 bases, with 11 bases left between them. Germline V gene lookup returns CDR1 MGHDK and CDR2 SYGVNS. The CDR3 is 12 amino acids. The DNA for the CDR3 is TGTGCCAGCCGTGGGGAGGCCACTGAAGCTTTCTTT. Its translation: CASRGEATEAFF.